A selection of T cell receptor beta chains follows, all from one sample in a study of cytomegalovirus exposure and HLA in healthy donors. TCRdb keeps only in-frame clones here, not all; method: immunoSEQ multiplex PCR. Among fewer than 100,000 clones listed, around 90% were seen once. Sequencing used PBMCs. The source of these receptors is a man aged 25-45 years in good health and CMV-seronegative. Both conserved end residues are part of each CDR3. The D gene is left open where the match is weak.

d_gene: NA
v_gene: TRBV30
j_gene: TRBJ1-1
CDR3aa: CAWRSFRVGDTEAFF

d_gene: NA
v_gene: TRBV6-6
j_gene: TRBJ1-5
CDR3aa: CASSLKGVGNQPQHF

d_gene: NA
v_gene: TRBV7-2
j_gene: TRBJ2-5
CDR3aa: CASSLAWAETQYF

d_gene: TRBD1
v_gene: TRBV5-1
j_gene: TRBJ2-3
CDR3aa: CASSLASDRGGTDTQYF

d_gene: NA
v_gene: TRBV4-2
j_gene: TRBJ1-3
CDR3aa: CASSQDLGSSGNTIYF

d_gene: NA
v_gene: TRBV7-2
j_gene: TRBJ1-1
CDR3aa: CASSLVGQNTEAFF

d_gene: NA
v_gene: TRBV9
j_gene: TRBJ2-1
CDR3aa: CASSRTGISAGVEGYNEQFF

d_gene: NA
v_gene: TRBV11-1
j_gene: TRBJ2-7
CDR3aa: CASSLDDQGRVYEQYF

d_gene: NA
v_gene: TRBV7-2
j_gene: TRBJ2-1
CDR3aa: CASSLLDRTSSSYNEQFF

d_gene: NA
v_gene: TRBV6-5
j_gene: TRBJ1-1
CDR3aa: CASGRDTEAFF

d_gene: NA
v_gene: TRBV28
j_gene: TRBJ1-2
CDR3aa: CASSLIGGARYGYTF

d_gene: NA
v_gene: TRBV9
j_gene: TRBJ2-1
CDR3aa: CASSTDRPSYNEQFF

d_gene: TRBD1
v_gene: TRBV28
j_gene: TRBJ2-7
CDR3aa: CASIGQATYEQYF

d_gene: NA
v_gene: TRBV6-4
j_gene: TRBJ2-1
CDR3aa: CASSDGSEEAEQFF

d_gene: TRBD2
v_gene: TRBV27
j_gene: TRBJ2-3
CDR3aa: CASRQTSGLVYTQYF

d_gene: TRBD2
v_gene: TRBV5-4
j_gene: TRBJ2-7
CDR3aa: CASRAGTSVSYEQYF

d_gene: TRBD2
v_gene: TRBV5-8
j_gene: TRBJ2-5
CDR3aa: CASSRRLAGGGETQYF

d_gene: NA
v_gene: TRBV7-9
j_gene: TRBJ1-1
CDR3aa: CASSRAGVGTTEAFF

d_gene: TRBD2
v_gene: TRBV7-2
j_gene: TRBJ2-5
CDR3aa: CASSFGSGGASVRETQYF

d_gene: TRBD2
v_gene: TRBV14
j_gene: TRBJ2-7
CDR3aa: CASSHPTRGEYEQYF

d_gene: TRBD1
v_gene: TRBV29-1
j_gene: TRBJ1-2
CDR3aa: CSVDGQGAYGYTF

d_gene: NA
v_gene: TRBV2
j_gene: TRBJ1-2
CDR3aa: CASSESPGTPYGYTF

d_gene: TRBD2
v_gene: TRBV5-1
j_gene: TRBJ2-5
CDR3aa: CASSLAVDSGGETQYF

d_gene: NA
v_gene: TRBV19
j_gene: TRBJ2-3
CDR3aa: CASSRTGTDTQYF

d_gene: TRBD2
v_gene: TRBV19
j_gene: TRBJ2-7
CDR3aa: CASSIGLAGVDEQYF

d_gene: NA
v_gene: TRBV6-6
j_gene: TRBJ1-2
CDR3aa: CASSYPGNYGYTF

d_gene: TRBD1
v_gene: TRBV19
j_gene: TRBJ1-2
CDR3aa: CAAKDRGLPSSEFNYGYTF

d_gene: NA
v_gene: TRBV10-1
j_gene: TRBJ1-2
CDR3aa: CASSAGGKHGYTF

d_gene: NA
v_gene: TRBV6-1
j_gene: TRBJ2-7
CDR3aa: CASSEYGEPYEQYF

d_gene: NA
v_gene: TRBV5-8
j_gene: TRBJ2-2
CDR3aa: CASSFGNLNTGELFF

d_gene: TRBD2
v_gene: TRBV18
j_gene: TRBJ2-3
CDR3aa: CASSSGGGAGPDTQYF